The 2 T cell receptor beta chains in this list originate from one sample, sequenced in a study of tumor-infiltrating lymphocytes in localized non-small cell lung cancer. The table came from immunoSEQ multiplex PCR; TCRdb's copy has only in-frame clones and leaves some out. The sample contains approximately 17,000 clones, 70% to 75% of which appear only once. Sequencing was performed on lung tumor tissue. These TCRs come from a human donor with non-small cell lung cancer.

V usage is TRBV5-1 and J usage is TRBJ2-1; 11 bases are a match to TRBD2. The V gene end was trimmed by 3 bases and the J gene end by 4 bases; junction bases not matched to a gene: 3. Germline assignment: CDR1 SGHRS and CDR2 YFSETQ. The CDR3 covers 15 residues. The CDR3: CASSSGTSGYNEQFF. The CDR3 nucleotides read TGCGCCAGCAGCTCCGGGACTAGCGGTTACAATGAGCAGTTCTTC. Full variable domain (rest looked up from reference TRBV5-1 and TRBJ2-1): KAGVTQTPRYLIKTRGQQVTLSCSPISGHRSVSWYQQTPGQGLQFLFEYFSETQRNKGNFPGRFSGRQFSNSRSEMNVSTLELGDSALYLCASSSGTSGYNEQFFGPGTRLTVL.

The chain employs TRBV5-1 and TRBJ2-1; TRBD2 is a possible D gene (6 bases). The CDR3 runs 13 residues. From germline, CDR1 is SGHRS and CDR2 YFSETQ. The V and J ends lost 4 bases and 4 bases respectively, with 9 bases between them. CDR3 loop: CASSRETYNEQFF. The CDR3 DNA follows: TGCGCCAGCAGCCGGGAGACTTACAATGAGCAGTTCTTC.